This T cell receptor (beta chain) originates from a study of T cell repertoires in cytomegalovirus infection. Whole-study results and caveats: Cumulative public TCR beta family frequency identified CMV carriers with the relevant HLA. Across the ex vivo response, the dominant clonotypes were HLA-C-restricted CMV-specific TCR beta clonotypes.

To note about this clonotype: Its antigen is currently unknown.

TCRdb re-analysed the reads in MiXCR, keeping a single row per CDR3 protein. The data show around 500,000 distinct CDR3 sequences, with 40% to 50% seen just once and about two fifths held by the top ten. With V trimmed by 5 bases and J by 3 bases, 10 bases remained unmatched. Germline CDR1 SEHNR, CDR2 FQNEAQ (reference sequence). CDR3 length: 16 amino acids. This TCR came from a human donor in good health (CMV status not recorded). Some clones in this sample may be carry-over from other donors' samples. The chain carries TRBV7-9 and TRBJ2-5; 9 nucleotides align to TRBD1. Sample: cultured PBMCs, taken from culture after CMV antigen stimulation. The CDR3 DNA reads TGTGCCAGCAGCCAATCCGGGACAGGGATCGAAGAGACCCAGTACTTC. This translates into CASSQSGTGIEETQYF.